Below are 2 T cell receptor beta chains sequenced from a single sample in a study of identical twins. TCRdb re-called the 5' RACE reads through MiXCR, storing one row per CDR3 protein. The repertoire holds 450,000 or so distinct CDR3 sequences, approximately 15% seen once, with roughly 0.5% in the top ten. These data are also associated with another study on yellow fever vaccine responses in identical twins.

What was sequenced was CD4+ T cells sorted from blood. These receptor sequences come from a woman aged 18-29 years in good health.

This clonotype turned up a few times. The V gene is TRBV28, the J gene TRBJ2-7; TRBD1 is a possible D gene (5 bases). The CDR3 is 16 residues long. Germline V gives CDR1 MDHEN, CDR2 SYDVKM. Deletions cut 6 bases from V and 0 bases from J, with 18 bases between. The CDR3 sequence is CASRRSRRGNSYEQYF. CDR3 nucleotide sequence: TGTGCCAGCAGACGCTCTAGAAGGGGAAACTCCTACGAGCAGTACTTC.

V is TRBV10-3 and J is TRBJ2-3; the D gene is possibly TRBD1 (6 bases). CDR3 length equals 12 residues. The germline CDR1 and CDR2 sequences are ENHRY and SYGVKD. V lost 4 bases and J lost 6, with 8 bases in between. This chain's CDR3 is CAISGQGDTQYF. The CDR3 DNA sequence: TGTGCCATCAGTGGCCAGGGGGATACGCAGTATTTT.